Sequencing of this TCR beta chain was carried out in a study of CD8+ T cells in alopecia areata. Study-level findings and limits: Possibly because of HLA-related factors, TCR sharing was less clear across patients than in mice. Treatment with tofacitinib significantly lowered scalp clonality and reduced expanded CD8+ clones among the top 100.

RNA was isolated and reverse transcribed to cDNA, the sequencing template. The assay was immunoSEQ multiplex PCR, and TCRdb's table has in-frame clones only and misses some. In the table there are some 190,000 clones, around 49% of which are singletons. Germline CDR1 reads PRHDT; CDR2 reads FYEKMQ (reference sequence). The V and J ends lost 5 bases and 0 bases, in that order; junction bases with no gene match: 8. The CDR3 extends over 16 amino acids. The treatment: oral pan-JAK inhibitor, 5-10 mg twice daily. This clone was seen more than once but under ten times. Its antigen is not known. The receptor was isolated from a human donor with alopecia areata. Sequenced here: CD8+ T cells sorted from blood, sampled at week 52, from a patient treated with tofacitinib. The rearrangement links TRBV13 to TRBJ1-1; 8 bases are a match to TRBD1. As DNA, the CDR3 is TGTGCCAGCAGCGTACCGGGACAGGAGTTGAACACTGAAGCTTTCTTT. Translated: CASSVPGQELNTEAFF.